The 2 T cell receptor beta chains below come from one sample, sequenced in a study of cytomegalovirus exposure and HLA in healthy donors. In the PCR, 60 Vbeta and 13 Jbeta primers were used. Profiling relied on immunoSEQ multiplex PCR, and the TCRdb table lists in-frame clones only, not all of them. This repertoire shows about 200,000 clones, around 85% found once; its top ten account for over 2%. Material: PBMCs. These receptors all come from a woman between 50 and 59 years old in good health and CMV-seronegative.

The gene calls are TRBV28 and TRBJ2-5, with 8 bases aligning to TRBD1. With 2 bases clipped from V and 5 bases from J, the junction kept 4 bases outside the gene matches. Germline V lookup: CDR1 MDHEN, CDR2 SYDVKM. The CDR3 covers 14 residues. CDR3 nucleotides: TGTGCCAGCAGTTTACAGGGGGCTAAGGAGACCCAGTACTTC. It specifies CASSLQGAKETQYF.

The chain uses TRBV7-2 and TRBJ2-1; TRBD2 matches 8 bases. The CDR3 loop spans 16 amino acids. Germline V gene data show CDR1 as SGHTA and CDR2 as FQGNSA. J gave up 3 bases and V 2 bases, and 6 bases lay outside the gene matches. CDR3 sequence reads: CASSLQAGVVYNEQFF. CDR3 DNA: TGTGCCAGCAGCTTACAAGCGGGAGTGGTCTACAATGAGCAGTTCTTC.